These T cell receptor beta chains were read from a single sample in a study of T cell responses to AZD1222 COVID-19 vaccine. Clones were read by immunoSEQ multiplex PCR, and TCRdb kept only the in-frame ones, dropping some. Among around 130,000 clones, around 84% were seen once, and the ten largest hold less than 15%. This material consisted of peripheral blood, taken on day 0 of AZD1222 vaccination. Every receptor here comes from an adult in good health. The conserved cysteine and the conserved F or W are not part of the CDR3 here. Each record gives: J gene, V gene, CDR3 protein.

TRBJ1-1 | TRBV7-9 | ASSLVQQGGEAF
TRBJ2-1 | TRBV7-3 | ASSISSYNEQF
TRBJ1-2 | TRBV28 | ASSQGQGNYGYT
TRBJ1-2 | TRBV7-9 | ASSPTTPNSNTNYGYT
TRBJ2-5 | TRBV2 | ASSGNPTRAGGTQY
TRBJ2-7 | TRBV30 | AWSAGGTSYEQY
TRBJ1-1 | TRBV5-1 | ASSGTGDGYTEAF
TRBJ2-2 | TRBV10-3 | AISPLAGAGTGELF
TRBJ2-4 | TRBV29-1 | SATVGAVIQY
TRBJ1-1 | TRBV3-1/TRBV3-2 | ASSQRQAQAEAF
TRBJ1-1 | TRBV6-1 | ASSEPGQGVTEAF
TRBJ1-2 | TRBV29-1 | SGERFQGAPGYT
TRBJ1-3 | TRBV7-2 | ASSLGTGRNTIY
TRBJ1-5 | TRBV6-1 | ASSVQGRGANQPQH
TRBJ2-1 | TRBV5-5 | ASSSIAGGLNEQF
TRBJ2-7 | TRBV7-2 | ASSLPQGWDEQY
TRBJ1-1 | TRBV29-1 | SVLEGAF
TRBJ2-1 | TRBV9 | ASSARSGGSYNEQF
TRBJ2-7 | TRBV27 | ASSLSQTSGAYEQY
TRBJ2-7 | TRBV6-1 | ASSDYRDRHEQY
TRBJ1-1 | TRBV6-2/TRBV6-3 | ASSYPSGQRPNTEAF
TRBJ1-3 | TRBV4-1 | ASSQGGPGPSGNTIY
TRBJ2-7 | TRBV18 | ASSLTDSYEQY
TRBJ1-1 | TRBV19 | ASSRAMVTEAF
TRBJ1-4 | TRBV5-1 | ASSLDSSNEKLF
TRBJ2-7 | TRBV7-9 | ASSFQFEGQGLFEQY
TRBJ1-3 | TRBV4-1 | ASSQGTDRGTIY
TRBJ1-6 | TRBV15 | ATSRALEGQAYSPLH
TRBJ2-7 | TRBV5-1 | ASSLNLGSEQY